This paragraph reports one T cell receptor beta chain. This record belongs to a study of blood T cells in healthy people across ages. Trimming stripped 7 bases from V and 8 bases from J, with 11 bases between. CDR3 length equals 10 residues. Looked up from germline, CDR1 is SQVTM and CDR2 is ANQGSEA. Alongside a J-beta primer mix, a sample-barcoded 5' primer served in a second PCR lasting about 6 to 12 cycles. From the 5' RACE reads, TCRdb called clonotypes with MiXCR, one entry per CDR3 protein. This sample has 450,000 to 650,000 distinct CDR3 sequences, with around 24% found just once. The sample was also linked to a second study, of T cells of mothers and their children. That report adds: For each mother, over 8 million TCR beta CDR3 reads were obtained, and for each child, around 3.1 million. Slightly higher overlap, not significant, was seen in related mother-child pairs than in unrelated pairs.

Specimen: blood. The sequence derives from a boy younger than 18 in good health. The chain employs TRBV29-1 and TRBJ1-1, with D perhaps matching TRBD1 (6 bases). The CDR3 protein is CSARDKEAFF. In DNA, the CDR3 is TGCAGCGCCCGGGACAAAGAAGCTTTCTTT.